This T cell receptor (beta chain) was profiled in a study of blood T cell repertoires in COVID-19. Study overall: Samples of COVID-19 (acute and convalescent) were obtained from the United States, Italy and Spain. Nucleic acid was either cDNA or gDNA, and it came from T cells, B-cell-depleted T cells, or PBMCs.

Original processing methods: From reference gene primer amplification, estimates of nucleated cell counts were derived. Method: immunoSEQ multiplex PCR; TCRdb's copy keeps in-frame clones and lacks some. The DNA gave D and trimming, while V, J and clone size come from that table. The table shows around 220,000 clones, with about 84% occurring only once. Followed longitudinally, the Seattle patients had been enrolled during active infection. The CDR3 extends over 15 amino acids. Germline V CDR1 and CDR2: KGHSH, LQKENI. The germline V and J ends were trimmed by 3 bases and 0 bases, with 11 bases remaining between them.

Input material: peripheral blood. The receptor was isolated from a woman aged 80 or older with COVID-19, enrolled during active disease. The gene calls are TRBV18 and TRBJ1-1; possibly TRBD1 for D (5 bases). The CDR3 loop reads CASSPTWGLNTEAFF. The DNA of the CDR3 is TGTGCCAGCTCACCCACTTGGGGCCTGAACACTGAAGCTTTCTTT.